This T cell receptor beta chain was captured in a study of T cells in Graves' hyperthyroidism and ophthalmopathy. Study outcomes and limitations: Blood also contained most expanded thyroid clonotypes above 0.001. Patients with ophthalmopathy were separated from those with stable hyperthyroidism by a 13 V-J model.

This clonotype was observed a few times. Its target is unknown. The study excluded patients with uncontrolled infection, other autoimmune disease, pregnancy or lactation. Diagnostic decisions used clinical symptoms, serum thyroxine and TRAb, thyroid ultrasound and orbital computed tomography. Regions amplified from RNA transcripts were the TCR beta CDR3 regions. HTBI primers were the set used in a first-round RT-PCR of the TCR CDR3. TCRdb called the multiplex PCR reads again in MiXCR, with one record for every CDR3 protein. The sample contains roughly 510,000 distinct CDR3 sequences, over 45% of which appear only once. The receptor comes from an adult woman with Graves' disease, either hyperthyroidism or ophthalmopathy (not recorded which). Sequencing was done on a sample of peripheral blood or thyroid tissue (not recorded which).

In DNA form, the CDR3 reads TGTGCCAGCAGTCCCGGGACAGGGTCGTCAGTTACGCAGTATTTT. It translates to CASSPGTGSSVTQYF. The chain combines TRBV2 with TRBJ2-3; 9 bases map to TRBD1. The CDR3 has 15 residues. Germline CDR1 SNHLY, CDR2 FYNNEI. V lost 5 bases to trimming and J lost 8 bases; unmatched junction nucleotides: 11.